The rows below give T cell receptor beta chains drawn from one sample of a study of blood T cells in healthy people across ages. TCRdb itself ran the 5' RACE reads through MiXCR, one entry per CDR3 protein. The data show hundreds of thousands of distinct CDR3 sequences, under 40% seen once. The sample comprised blood. The receptors originated from a man younger than 35 in good health. Both conserved end residues are part of each CDR3. The D gene is left open where the match is weak. Clone sizes are given selectively: once, few, many, or a class where the clone is expanded.

D gene | J gene | clone size | V gene | CDR3 length | CDR3 protein | CDR3 DNA
NA | TRBJ2-3 | once | TRBV30 | 12 | CASDTLGDTQYF | TGTGCCTCAGACACACTTGGAGATACGCAGTATTTT
NA | TRBJ2-1 | many | TRBV28 | 13 | CASSPTPSNEQFF | TGTGCCAGCAGTCCAACACCTTCCAATGAGCAGTTCTTC
NA | TRBJ1-5 | NA | TRBV28 | 17 | CASSLPSGQLVNQPQHF | TGTGCCAGCAGTTTACCCTCGGGGCAGCTAGTAAATCAGCCCCAGCATTTT
TRBD1 | TRBJ1-2 | NA | TRBV7-2 | 13 | CASSTGTVEGYTF | TGTGCCAGCAGCACAGGGACAGTCGAAGGCTACACCTTC
NA | TRBJ2-7 | few | TRBV6-2/TRBV6-3 | 13 | CASSPIDRNEQYF | TGTGCCAGCAGCCCGATCGACAGGAACGAGCAGTACTTC
NA | TRBJ2-3 | NA | TRBV20-1 | 11 | CSASLQEPQYF | TGCAGTGCTAGTCTCCAGGAACCGCAGTATTTT
NA | TRBJ2-3 | many | TRBV29-1 | 12 | CSVEMLGRTQYF | TGCAGCGTTGAAATGCTGGGGCGGACGCAGTATTTT
TRBD1 | TRBJ1-1 | NA | TRBV18 | 16 | CASSLTGGRGNTEAFF | TGTGCCAGCTCGTTGACAGGGGGACGGGGGAACACTGAAGCTTTCTTT
TRBD2 | TRBJ2-3 | NA | TRBV6-5 | 16 | CASSYLAGEVSDTQYF | TGTGCCAGCAGTTACCTAGCGGGAGAGGTCTCAGATACGCAGTATTTT
NA | TRBJ1-1 | NA | TRBV7-9 | 13 | CASGRRTNTEAFF | TGTGCCAGCGGGCGACGTACGAACACTGAAGCTTTCTTT
NA | TRBJ2-3 | NA | TRBV9 | 14 | CASSVGGTTDTQYF | TGTGCCAGCAGCGTAGGGGGAACCACAGATACGCAGTATTTT
TRBD2 | TRBJ2-1 | many | TRBV10-3 | 13 | CAISDSGDNEQFF | TGTGCCATCAGTGACAGCGGGGACAATGAGCAGTTCTTC
NA | TRBJ2-1 | once | TRBV20-1 | 12 | CSATRQADERFF | TGCAGTGCTACGAGACAGGCCGATGAGCGGTTCTTC
TRBD1 | TRBJ2-7 | many | TRBV7-9 | 14 | CASSFVGQGGEQYF | TGTGCCAGCAGCTTCGTGGGACAGGGAGGCGAGCAGTACTTC
NA | TRBJ1-2 | few | TRBV24-1 | 14 | CATSDTGTEYGYTF | TGTGCCACCAGTGATACCGGGACTGAATATGGCTACACCTTC
NA | TRBJ2-6 | NA | TRBV20-1 | 15 | CSAAFWSSGANVLTF | TGCAGTGCTGCCTTCTGGAGCTCTGGGGCCAACGTCCTGACTTTC
NA | TRBJ1-2 | NA | TRBV30 | 13 | CAWSVGQVYGYTF | TGTGCCTGGAGTGTAGGACAAGTCTATGGCTACACCTTC
NA | TRBJ1-2 | few | TRBV7-6 | 15 | CASSLDSMGARGYTF | TGTGCCAGCAGCTTAGACTCAATGGGGGCGCGGGGCTACACCTTC
NA | TRBJ1-4 | NA | TRBV7-2 | 16 | CASNLVPGTGNEKLFF | TGTGCCAGCAACTTAGTACCCGGGACGGGGAATGAAAAACTGTTTTTT
TRBD2 | TRBJ2-3 | NA | TRBV3-1 | 20 | CASSPPVGAGAKISTDTQYF | TGTGCCAGCAGCCCCCCGGTGGGAGCGGGGGCCAAAATCAGCACAGATACGCAGTATTTT
TRBD2 | TRBJ2-3 | few | TRBV7-2 | 15 | CASSPSGGARDTQYF | TGTGCCAGCAGCCCTAGCGGGGGGGCCAGAGATACGCAGTATTTT
NA | TRBJ2-7 | NA | TRBV20-1 | 15 | CSAKEYARGGYEQYF | TGCAGTGCTAAAGAATATGCGCGAGGAGGCTACGAGCAGTACTTC
NA | TRBJ2-2 | NA | TRBV14 | 17 | CASSHTPRGRNTGELFF | TGTGCCAGCAGCCATACACCGAGGGGACGAAACACCGGGGAGCTGTTTTTT
NA | TRBJ1-2 | NA | TRBV7-2 | 14 | CASSKEGDWGGYTF | TGTGCCAGCAGCAAAGAAGGGGATTGGGGCGGCTACACCTTC
TRBD2 | TRBJ2-5 | few | TRBV20-1 | 15 | CSARPLAGRGETQYF | TGCAGTGCTAGACCCCTAGCGGGACGGGGTGAGACCCAGTACTTC
NA | TRBJ2-5 | few | TRBV2 | 16 | CASSVLSSRYQETQYF | TGTGCCAGCAGTGTGCTTTCGTCGCGCTACCAAGAGACCCAGTACTTC
NA | TRBJ1-2 | NA | TRBV6-1 | 15 | CASSEGGILNYGYTF | TGTGCCAGCAGTGAAGGGGGGATCCTGAACTATGGCTACACCTTC
NA | TRBJ2-2 | NA | TRBV12-3/TRBV12-4 | 14 | CASSLRGQGGELFF | TGTGCCAGCAGTTTACGGGGGCAGGGCGGGGAGCTGTTTTTT
NA | TRBJ2-4 | NA | TRBV5-1 | 16 | CASSPMTESAENIQYF | TGCGCCAGCAGCCCTATGACGGAATCTGCCGAAAACATTCAGTACTTC
NA | TRBJ1-6 | NA | TRBV20-1 | 12 | CSARAQESPLHF | TGCAGTGCTAGGGCTCAGGAGTCACCCCTCCACTTT
NA | TRBJ2-1 | many | TRBV2 | 11 | CASKVYNEQFF | TGTGCCAGCAAGGTCTACAATGAGCAGTTCTTC
TRBD2 | TRBJ2-3 | NA | TRBV6-2/TRBV6-3 | 15 | CASSPASGGTDTQYF | TGTGCCAGCAGTCCAGCTAGCGGGGGCACAGATACGCAGTATTTT
NA | TRBJ1-2 | NA | TRBV10-3 | 14 | CAISALGGGGGYTF | TGTGCCATCAGTGCGCTCGGAGGAGGTGGTGGCTACACCTTC
TRBD2 | TRBJ2-3 | many | TRBV6-5 | 16 | CASSSDGLAGTDTQYF | TGTGCCAGCAGCTCTGATGGACTAGCGGGAACGGATACGCAGTATTTT
TRBD1 | TRBJ2-1 | NA | TRBV2 | 15 | CARRDSPELYNEQFF | TGTGCCAGAAGGGACAGTCCCGAACTTTACAATGAGCAGTTCTTC
NA | TRBJ2-1 | NA | TRBV25-1 | 15 | CASSESRSRVNEQFF | TGTGCCAGCAGTGAAAGTCGGTCCAGGGTGAATGAGCAGTTCTTC
NA | TRBJ2-1 | NA | TRBV27 | 16 | CASSDPGAASYNEQFF | TGTGCCAGCAGCGATCCCGGGGCGGCGTCCTACAATGAGCAGTTCTTC
TRBD2 | TRBJ2-3 | NA | TRBV6-1 | 19 | CASAHGASGALGGTDTQYF | TGTGCCAGCGCCCACGGGGCTAGCGGGGCCCTAGGGGGCACAGATACGCAGTATTTT
NA | TRBJ2-7 | few | TRBV5-5 | 15 | CASSLVGGRREEQYF | TGTGCCAGCAGCTTGGTCGGGGGCAGGAGGGAAGAGCAGTACTTC
TRBD1 | TRBJ1-1 | NA | TRBV29-1 | 14 | CSVERTGGNTEAFF | TGCAGCGTTGAAAGGACAGGGGGGAACACTGAAGCTTTCTTT
NA | TRBJ2-7 | NA | TRBV27 | 14 | CASSFIGANYEQYF | TGTGCCAGCAGTTTTATAGGGGCTAACTACGAGCAGTACTTC
NA | TRBJ1-5 | NA | TRBV10-3 | 15 | CAISEPDFSNQPQHF | TGTGCCATCAGTGAGCCGGATTTTAGCAATCAGCCCCAGCATTTT
NA | TRBJ1-2 | NA | TRBV28 | 14 | CASSFEGYFYGYTF | TGTGCCAGCAGTTTCGAGGGTTACTTCTATGGCTACACCTTC
NA | TRBJ1-1 | NA | TRBV13 | 14 | CATRVGGGNTEAFF | TGTGCCACCCGAGTGGGGGGAGGAAACACTGAAGCTTTCTTT
TRBD2 | TRBJ2-5 | NA | TRBV4-1 | 15 | CASSQKRGPQETQYF | TGCGCCAGCAGCCAGAAGCGGGGGCCGCAAGAGACCCAGTACTTC
NA | TRBJ1-5 | NA | TRBV28 | 17 | CASSSGTKMRSNQPQHF | TGTGCCAGCAGTTCCGGGACAAAAATGAGGAGCAATCAGCCCCAGCATTTT
TRBD1 | TRBJ1-2 | few | TRBV13 | 13 | CASTDTGDAGYTF | TGTGCCAGCACCGATACAGGGGATGCCGGCTACACCTTC
NA | TRBJ2-7 | NA | TRBV20-1 | 12 | CSAKDSSYEQYF | TGCAGTGCAAAGGACAGCTCCTACGAGCAGTACTTC
NA | TRBJ2-7 | NA | TRBV5-6 | 13 | CASRHRNSYEQYF | TGTGCCAGCAGACATAGGAACTCCTACGAGCAGTACTTC
NA | TRBJ1-3 | NA | TRBV30 | 14 | CAWSVGGTGNTIYF | TGTGCCTGGAGTGTAGGGGGGACTGGAAACACCATATATTTT
NA | TRBJ1-2 | NA | TRBV15 | 11 | CATSQGYGYTF | TGTGCCACCAGTCAGGGGTACGGCTACACCTTC
NA | TRBJ1-3 | NA | TRBV15 | 13 | CATSREYGNTIYF | TGTGCCACCAGCAGAGAGTATGGAAACACCATATATTTT
TRBD1 | TRBJ1-3 | NA | TRBV7-2 | 15 | CASSGQGAAGNTIYF | TGTGCCAGCAGCGGACAGGGGGCCGCTGGAAACACCATATATTTT
NA | TRBJ2-7 | NA | TRBV2 | 13 | CASSEYRSYEQYF | TGTGCCAGCAGTGAATACAGGTCCTACGAGCAGTACTTC
NA | TRBJ1-5 | few | TRBV25-1 | 14 | CASSESLSNQPQHF | TGTGCCAGCAGTGAAAGTCTTAGCAATCAGCCCCAGCATTTT
NA | TRBJ2-1 | NA | TRBV20-1 | 13 | CSARSPDLYKQFF | TGCAGTGCTAGATCCCCGGATCTTTACAAGCAGTTCTTC
NA | TRBJ2-3 | NA | TRBV7-9 | 14 | CASSLLFSTDTQYF | TGTGCCAGCAGCTTACTATTTTCCACAGATACGCAGTATTTT
NA | TRBJ1-5 | NA | TRBV2 | 15 | CASSAGAYSNQPQHF | TGTGCCAGCAGTGCGGGGGCGTATAGCAATCAGCCCCAGCATTTT
NA | TRBJ2-5 | NA | TRBV7-2 | 15 | CASSLVGGDQETQYF | TGTGCCAGCAGCTTAGTAGGGGGAGACCAAGAGACCCAGTACTTC
NA | TRBJ2-4 | NA | TRBV25-1 | 17 | CASSEYSTNLAKNIQYF | TGTGCCAGCAGTGAATACTCCACAAACCTAGCCAAAAACATTCAGTACTTC